The 14 T cell receptor beta chains presented below share a single source sample, sequenced in a study of blood T cell repertoires in COVID-19. Assay used: immunoSEQ multiplex PCR; TCRdb lists only in-frame clones, some missing. The sample has 250,000 to 350,000 clones; about 90% are singletons. The source material was peripheral blood. These receptors all come from a woman aged 25 to 39 with COVID-19, enrolled during active disease.

This clone occurred once. The rearrangement uses TRBV5-1 and TRBJ1-3; 9 nucleotides match TRBD1. CDR1 and CDR2 (germline): SGHRS, YFSETQ. The trim removed 0 bases at V and 4 bases at J, leaving 11 bases unmatched. CDR3 length: 18 residues. The CDR3 bases are TGCGCCAGCAGCTTGGCCCCGTCGGGGACAGGGAGCGGAAACACCATATATTTT. Amino acid sequence: CASSLAPSGTGSGNTIYF.

The J gene is TRBJ1-2, the V gene TRBV7-9, with TRBD1 matching 7 bases. Germline assignment: CDR1 SEHNR and CDR2 FQNEAQ (reference sequence). The CDR3 has 13 residues. J gave up 8 bases and V 2 bases, and 5 bases lay outside the gene matches. This CDR3 is CASSLNPQGGYTF. The DNA of the CDR3 is TGTGCCAGCAGCTTAAACCCACAGGGGGGCTACACCTTC.

The chain is built from TRBV6-1 and TRBJ1-2, with a weak D call TRBD1 (5 bases). The germline gives CDR1 MNHNS, CDR2 SASEGT. V shed 3 bases and J shed 6 bases, with 14 bases lying between them. This CDR3 comprises 14 residues. The DNA for the CDR3 is TGTGCCAGCAGTGAGAATGTCGGGGGGGATGGCTACACCTTC. It translates to CASSENVGGDGYTF.

The V and J genes are TRBV27 and TRBJ2-7; tentatively, D is TRBD2 (6 bases). Germline V lookup: CDR1 MNHEY, CDR2 SMNVEV (reference sequence). V was pared by 3 bases and J by 0 bases, with 15 bases between. This CDR3 comprises 16 residues. CDR3 sequence: CASSFGGTGYSYEQYF. The CDR3 bases are TGTGCCAGCAGTTTTGGGGGGACGGGTTACTCCTACGAGCAGTACTTC.

The gene calls are TRBV7-3 and TRBJ1-1; unclear D gene. Trimming cost V 4 bases and J 1 base, with 13 bases left between them. This CDR3 region has 15 residues. CDR1 is SGHTA, CDR2 FQGTGA, per germline. The CDR3 DNA follows: TGTGCCAGCAGCTCTAGGCCCTTCCCGAACACTGAAGCTTTCTTT. Amino acid sequence: CASSSRPFPNTEAFF.

The chain combines TRBV20-1 with TRBJ1-2, with 7 nucleotides matching TRBD1. V was pared by 3 bases and J by 8 bases, with 3 bases of the junction left unmatched. This CDR3 spans 11 amino acids. Germline CDR1 reads DFQATT; CDR2 reads SNEGSKA (reference sequence). The CDR3 protein is CSASTGDGYTF. The CDR3, as DNA: TGCAGTGCTAGTACAGGGGACGGCTACACCTTC.

The chain employs TRBV19 and TRBJ2-3; 8 bases match TRBD1. This CDR3 is 16 amino acids long. CDR1 is LNHDA, CDR2 SQIVND, per germline (reference sequence). The V segment lost 6 bases and the J segment 4 bases; nucleotides outside the gene matches: 12. The chain's CDR3 is CASRNRGASQADTQYF. CDR3 nucleotides: TGTGCCAGTAGAAACAGGGGGGCCTCTCAGGCAGATACGCAGTATTTT.

CDR3 region: CASSLVTGPAFF. CDR3 DNA sequence: TGTGCCAGCAGCTTAGTGACAGGCCCAGCTTTCTTT. This rearrangement joins TRBV7-9 to TRBJ1-1; possible D gene TRBD1, 6 bases. V was shortened by 1 base and J by 10 bases, with 10 bases between the two germline ends. Germline V gene lookup returns CDR1 SEHNR and CDR2 FQNEAQ (reference sequence). The CDR3 has 12 amino acids.

The rearrangement uses TRBV20-1 and TRBJ1-1; D is uncertain. The ends were cut back, 3 bases at V and 1 base at J, with 9 bases in the middle. CDR1 DFQATT and CDR2 SNEGSKA come from the germline V gene (reference sequence). The CDR3 contains 13 residues. For the CDR3, the DNA is TGCAGTGCTAGTAAACTTCCGAACACTGAAGCTTTCTTT. Amino acid sequence: CSASKLPNTEAFF.

The chain couples TRBV6-5 to TRBJ2-7; D is perhaps TRBD1 (6 bases). Germline values: CDR1 MNHEY, CDR2 SVGAGI. Trimming stripped 3 bases from V and 2 bases from J, with 8 bases between. There are 13 residues in the CDR3. The CDR3 DNA reads as TGTGCCAGCAGTTATCAGGGGACCTACGAGCAGTACTTC. Its translation: CASSYQGTYEQYF.

This clone was counted once. The genes are TRBV23-1 and TRBJ2-3; D gene ambiguous. TRBV23-1 is an ORF, and what it does is uncertain. This CDR3 contains 12 residues. The V end was cut by 4 bases, the J end by 4 bases, with 6 bases between. Here the CDR3 reads CASSLPADTQYF. Written as DNA, the CDR3 is TGCGCCAGCAGTCTCCCAGCAGATACGCAGTATTTT.

V and J are TRBV27 and TRBJ2-7; 9 positions match TRBD1. The V gene end was trimmed by 5 bases and the J gene end by 3 bases; junction bases not matched to a gene: 8. Germline CDR1 is MNHEY and CDR2 is SMNVEV (reference sequence). The CDR3 extends over 15 amino acids. CDR3 in amino acids: CASSKQGAIGYEQYF. The CDR3 bases are TGTGCCAGCAGTAAACAGGGGGCTATCGGCTACGAGCAGTACTTC.

This chain links TRBV7-3 with TRBJ2-3, with D perhaps matching TRBD1 (6 bases). With 2 bases removed from V and 2 bases from J, the gap between germline ends came to 11 bases. Germline assignment: CDR1 SGHTA and CDR2 FQGTGA. There are 15 residues in the CDR3. CDR3 DNA: TGTGCCAGCAGCTTAGAGGGACATTCCACAGATACGCAGTATTTT. As protein: CASSLEGHSTDTQYF.

The J gene is TRBJ2-1, the V gene TRBV27, with D perhaps matching TRBD1 (6 bases). V was trimmed by 6 bases and J by 6 bases, leaving 15 bases between them. Germline CDR1 and CDR2: MNHEY and SMNVEV (reference sequence). This CDR3 region has 14 residues. This CDR3 is CASSLLQGSNEQFF. For the CDR3, the DNA is TGTGCCAGCAGCCTCCTACAGGGAAGCAATGAGCAGTTCTTC.